One sample yielded the 14 T cell receptor beta chains listed below, sequenced in a study of blood T cell repertoires in COVID-19. This table comes from immunoSEQ multiplex PCR, and its TCRdb copy is limited to in-frame clones, with some not included. The sample yields some 300,000 clones, more than 70% seen once. Material: peripheral blood. The receptors come from a young woman who had recovered from COVID-19.

This chain joins TRBV28 and TRBJ1-1, with TRBD1 identical over 7 bases. The CDR3 is made up of 14 amino acids. CDR1 and CDR2 (germline): MDHEN, SYDVKM. Trimming took 8 bases from V and 1 from J; bases not matched to a gene: 7. The CDR3 DNA reads TGTGCCAGCCCTGGGGCAGGGGGGAACACTGAAGCTTTCTTT. This translates into CASPGAGGNTEAFF.

This rearrangement joins TRBV9 to TRBJ2-7, with 12 bases identical to TRBD1. CDR3 length equals 15 residues. Germline CDR1 reads SGDLS; CDR2 reads YYNGEE. V dropped 4 bases and J dropped 3; count of bases not matched to a gene: 5. The CDR3 sequence is CASSYGTGGFYEQYF. The DNA of the CDR3 is TGTGCCAGCAGCTATGGGACAGGGGGCTTCTACGAGCAGTACTTC.

This chain links TRBV5-6 with TRBJ2-5; TRBD1 might be the D (5 bases). Germline CDR1 reads SGHDT; CDR2 reads YYEEEE. Trimming pared 1 base from V and 4 bases from J, leaving 8 bases between. This CDR3 comprises 13 residues. The CDR3 loop is CASSLQGRETQYF. CDR3 DNA sequence: TGTGCCAGCAGCTTGCAGGGAAGAGAGACCCAGTACTTC.

This clone was counted once. The chain uses TRBV28 and TRBJ2-7, with unresolved D. The germline V gene encodes CDR1 MDHEN and CDR2 SYDVKM. Trimming removed 4 bases at V and 7 bases at J, with 14 bases between. The CDR3 extends over 13 amino acids. In DNA, the CDR3 is TGTGCCAGCAGTTCCACTACTGGATTGGAGCAGTACTTC. It specifies CASSSTTGLEQYF. Using reference TRBV28 and TRBJ2-7 for the parts outside the CDR3, the full variable domain is DVKVTQSSRYLVKRTGEKVFLECVQDMDHENMFWYRQDPGLGLRLIYFSYDVKMKEKGDIPEGYSVSREKKERFSLILESASTNQTSMYLCASSSTTGLEQYFGPGTRLTVT.

This clone showed up just a few times. V is TRBV4-1 and J is TRBJ1-2; 7 bases map to TRBD1. Trimming took 4 bases from V and 5 from J; bases not matched to a gene: 10. The CDR3 length is 15 residues. In germline, CDR1 is MGHRA, CDR2 YSYEKL. The CDR3 region has the DNA TGCGCCAGCAGCCCAATTTCAGGGGGTCTGTATGGCTACACCTTC. It yields the protein CASSPISGGLYGYTF.

The chain joins TRBV2 to TRBJ2-7; tentatively, D is TRBD2 (6 bases). V gave up 7 bases and J gave up 1 base, with 14 bases separating them. In germline, CDR1 is SNHLY, CDR2 FYNNEI. The CDR3 has 14 residues. The CDR3 DNA reads TGTGCCAGCACTGGGACTCATCCTTCCTACGAGCAGTACTTC. It codes for CASTGTHPSYEQYF.

The chain combines TRBV19 with TRBJ1-5; 7 bases fit TRBD1. Germline V CDR1 and CDR2: LNHDA, SQIVND (reference sequence). V trimming: 1 base; J trimming: 6 bases; junction bases outside the gene matches: 18. The CDR3 is made up of 19 amino acids. Here the CDR3 reads CASSIALHLGQKEAQPQHF. CDR3 nucleotides: TGTGCCAGTAGTATAGCTCTCCACTTGGGACAGAAGGAAGCTCAGCCCCAGCATTTT.

This clone was observed many times. The chain joins TRBV5-8 to TRBJ1-5; 7 nucleotides line up with TRBD1. Unmatched junction bases numbered 13, after V lost 2 bases and J lost 5 bases. Germline V gives CDR1 SGHTS, CDR2 YDEGEE. The CDR3 consists of 17 residues. The CDR3 DNA reads TGTGCCAGCAGCTTTTCCCACCGAACAGGGGCTGATCAGCCCCAGCATTTT. This translates into CASSFSHRTGADQPQHF.

This chain links TRBV5-1 with TRBJ2-5; D gene unclear. There are 13 residues in the CDR3. Germline V lookup: CDR1 SGHRS, CDR2 YFSETQ. Trimming shortened V by 4 bases and J by 3 bases, and 10 bases separated the two germline ends. For the CDR3, the DNA is TGCGCCAGCAGCGTGGCAAATGAAGAGACCCAGTACTTC. Its translation is CASSVANEETQYF. The variable domain in full, completed from reference TRBV5-1 and TRBJ2-5, reads KAGVTQTPRYLIKTRGQQVTLSCSPISGHRSVSWYQQTPGQGLQFLFEYFSETQRNKGNFPGRFSGRQFSNSRSEMNVSTLELGDSALYLCASSVANEETQYFGPGTRLLVL.

DNA for the CDR3: TGCGCCAGCAGTGAGGACCTCTTGTCAGACAGGGGAAAAGAGACCCAGTACTTC. Its protein product is CASSEDLLSDRGKETQYF. The chain joins TRBV10-1 to TRBJ2-5, with TRBD1 matching over 8 bases. Germline V CDR1 and CDR2: WNHNN, SYGVQD (reference sequence). V shed 2 bases, J shed 3 bases, and the junction held 14 bases outside the gene matches. The CDR3 has 18 amino acids.

The chain couples TRBV11-2 to TRBJ2-3; 12 nucleotides agree with TRBD2. CDR3 size: 15 residues. Germline-derived CDR1 and CDR2 are SGHAT and FQNNGV. V was clipped by 6 bases and J by 1 base; unmatched bases: 2. The CDR3 reads CASSRLAGGTDTQYF. The CDR3 coding sequence is TGTGCCAGCAGTAGACTAGCGGGGGGCACAGATACGCAGTATTTT.

This rearrangement joins TRBV4-2 to TRBJ2-3, with 11 bases lining up with TRBD2. The CDR3 contains 17 residues. Germline-derived CDR1 and CDR2 are LGHNA and YNFKEQ. The ends lost 7 bases at V and 8 bases at J; junction bases unmatched: 17. DNA of the CDR3: TGTGCCAGCACCCGTAGCGGGGGGGCCTCGGGAGGCTTTACGCAGTATTTT. It yields the protein CASTRSGGASGGFTQYF.

This chain joins TRBV19 and TRBJ1-1; 7 nucleotides line up with TRBD1. Per germline, CDR1 LNHDA and CDR2 SQIVND (reference sequence). The CDR3 extends over 14 amino acids. With V trimmed by 9 bases and J by 3 bases, 10 bases remained unmatched. For the CDR3, the DNA is TGTGCCAGCGGAAGCAGGGGGTCGGACACTGAAGCTTTCTTT. It is translated as CASGSRGSDTEAFF.

The chain is built from TRBV6-1 and TRBJ2-7; D is unclear. V gave up 3 bases and J gave up 3 bases, with 6 bases separating them. Germline values: CDR1 MNHNS, CDR2 SASEGT. The CDR3 totals 12 residues. CDR3 region: CASSDGLYEQYF. In DNA form, the CDR3 reads TGTGCCAGCAGTGACGGTCTCTACGAGCAGTACTTC.